The 26 T cell receptor beta chains in this list originate from one sample, sequenced in a study of human T cells and chemical hapten exposure. Regarding time point: patch test 2, 6 weeks after DPC sensitization. As for treatment: therapeutic diphenylcyclopropenone sensitization with weekly scalp DPC. TCRdb re-called the RACE reads through MiXCR, storing one row per CDR3 protein. The data show approximately 68,000 distinct CDR3 sequences, 8.5% seen once. Specimen: whole blood, collected in connection with sensitization to the hapten diphenylcyclopropenone (DPC). The source of these receptors is a woman between 45 and 60 years old with alopecia areata. Some clones in this sample may be carry-over from other donors' samples.

The table lists this clonotype with many counts. The chain is built from TRBV27 and TRBJ1-4; 10 nucleotides agree with TRBD1. V gave up 6 bases and J gave up 1 base; unmatched junction bases: 8. CDR1 and CDR2 from the germline V gene are MNHEY and SMNVEV (reference sequence). The CDR3 is 17 residues long. CDR3 DNA sequence: TGTGCCAGCAGCCGGACAGGGGGAGGTGGAACTAATGAAAAACTGTTTTTT. Its protein product is CASSRTGGGGTNEKLFF.

The V call is TRBV12-3 or TRBV12-4, the J call TRBJ2-5; unclear D gene. V lost 5 bases to trimming and J lost 7 bases, with 14 bases between them. The CDR3 runs to 13 residues. The DNA for the CDR3 is TGTGCCAGCAGTCCCAGCGCGGTGGGGACCCAGTACTTC. Its translation is CASSPSAVGTQYF.

This clonotype has ten or more counts. This chain connects TRBV29-1 to TRBJ1-1; 8 bases align to TRBD1. J gave up 5 bases and V 3 bases, and 5 bases lay outside the gene matches. The CDR3 is 13 residues long. CDR1 SQVTM and CDR2 ANQGSEA come from the germline V gene. The CDR3 loop reads CSVDTGGGTEAFF. The CDR3 nucleotides are TGCAGCGTTGATACAGGGGGAGGAACTGAAGCTTTCTTT. Complete variable domain (other parts from reference TRBV29-1 and TRBJ1-1): SAVISQKPSRDICQRGTSLTIQCQVDSQVTMMFWYRQQPGQSLTLIATANQGSEATYESGFVIDKFPISRPNLTFSTLTVSNMSPEDSSIYLCSVDTGGGTEAFFGQGTRLTVV.

This clonotype has a handful of counts. J is TRBJ2-5 and V is TRBV13; D not resolved. CDR3 length: 14 residues. The germline V gene encodes CDR1 PRHDT and CDR2 FYEKMQ (reference sequence). The V end lost 5 bases, the J end lost 5 bases, and 15 bases lay between the germline ends. The CDR3 region has the DNA TGTGCCAGCAGCCCAGGACGGGTATACGAGACCCAGTACTTC. Translated, it gives CASSPGRVYETQYF.

This clonotype was counted a few times. In DNA form, the CDR3 reads TGCAGCGTTGATGTTCCGAACACTGAAGCTTTCTTT. It translates to CSVDVPNTEAFF. V usage is TRBV29-1 and J usage is TRBJ1-1; no clear D. This CDR3 region has 12 residues. Germline CDR1 and CDR2: SQVTM and ANQGSEA. V shed 3 bases and J shed 1 base, with 6 bases lying between them.

The chain links TRBV3-1 to TRBJ2-1, with 9 positions matching TRBD2. This CDR3 has 16 amino acids. Trimming took 4 bases from V and 4 from J; bases not matched to a gene: 8. Germline V gives CDR1 LGHDT, CDR2 YNNKEL (reference sequence). The DNA of the CDR3 is TGTGCCAGCAGCCCCGATAGCGGGGGCTATTACAATGAGCAGTTCTTC. The encoded protein is CASSPDSGGYYNEQFF.

V gene TRBV4-2 combines with J gene TRBJ2-3; 14 bases map to TRBD2. CDR1 is LGHNA, CDR2 YNFKEQ, per germline. The CDR3 runs 18 residues. After removal of 2 bases from V and 5 bases from J, the junction contained 9 bases not matched to a gene. The CDR3 here is CASSQRLAGGPRGDTQYF. In DNA form, the CDR3 reads TGTGCCAGCAGCCAACGACTAGCGGGAGGGCCGAGGGGAGATACGCAGTATTTT.

This chain links TRBV5-1 with TRBJ2-7; TRBD2 agrees at 16 bases. V trimming: 3 bases; J trimming: 5 bases; junction bases outside the gene matches: 11. Germline V gene lookup returns CDR1 SGHRS and CDR2 YFSETQ. This CDR3 is built from 18 residues. CDR3 DNA sequence: TGCGCCAGCAGCTCTACGGGACTAGCGGGAGGGCCTAAAGACGAGCAGTACTTC. The encoded protein is CASSSTGLAGGPKDEQYF.

The chain carries TRBV15 and TRBJ1-1, with a possible D match to TRBD1 (6 bases). Germline values: CDR1 LNHNV, CDR2 YYDKDF (reference sequence). V gave up 1 base and J gave up 11 bases, with 17 bases separating them. This CDR3 is 14 amino acids long. The CDR3 protein is CATSRAGRGSDAFF. The CDR3 coding sequence is TGTGCCACCAGCAGAGCGGGGAGGGGGTCGGACGCTTTCTTT.

This clonotype was counted only a few times. The chain employs TRBV29-1 and TRBJ2-3; no firm D call. V was pared by 7 bases and J by 3 bases, with 14 bases between. This CDR3 is built from 13 residues. The germline CDR1 and CDR2 sequences are SQVTM and ANQGSEA. The CDR3 DNA sequence: TGCAGCGCACAACCAGGAAGTACAGATACGCAGTATTTT. Its protein product is CSAQPGSTDTQYF.

This clonotype was seen more than once but under ten times. The V gene is TRBV27, the J gene TRBJ1-5; no reliable D call. Trimming took off 7 bases at V and 0 bases at J, with 10 bases between the two ends. This CDR3 is built from 14 residues. Germline-derived CDR1 and CDR2 are MNHEY and SMNVEV (reference sequence). This CDR3 reads CASKALYSNQPQHF. The CDR3 bases are TGTGCCAGCAAAGCACTTTATAGCAATCAGCCCCAGCATTTT.

The genes are TRBV11-3 and TRBJ2-5; 12 bases are shared with TRBD2. The CDR3 contains 17 residues. Trimming removed 4 bases from V and 2 bases from J; junction bases left unmatched: 8. CDR1 and CDR2 (germline): SGHNT, YENEEA. The CDR3 region has the DNA TGTGCCAGCAGCTCTTCCCGGACTAGCGGGGATCAAGAGACCCAGTACTTC. Amino acids: CASSSSRTSGDQETQYF.

This clonotype was recorded many times. The chain carries TRBV4-2 and TRBJ1-5; TRBD1 is a possible D gene (6 bases). The CDR3 contains 14 residues. Germline V gene sequence: CDR1 LGHNA, CDR2 YNFKEQ. V gave up 2 bases and J gave up 11 bases, with 16 bases separating them. The CDR3 loop is CASSQSLRDISQHF. The CDR3 nucleotides are TGTGCCAGCAGCCAAAGCCTAAGGGACATATCCCAGCATTTT.

This clonotype has at least ten counts. This chain joins TRBV29-1 and TRBJ2-7; D not certain. The CDR3 is 12 residues long. The V and J ends lost 4 bases and 2 bases respectively, with 9 bases between them. Germline assignment: CDR1 SQVTM and CDR2 ANQGSEA. The CDR3, as DNA: TGCAGCGTTGTACCGACTGCCTACGAGCAGTACTTC. Its translation is CSVVPTAYEQYF.

This clonotype was found a few times. The genes are TRBV12-3 or TRBV12-4 and TRBJ1-2; perhaps TRBD1 as D (5 bases). Deletions cut 1 base from V and 5 bases from J, with 14 bases between. This CDR3 is 15 amino acids long. The CDR3 nucleotides are TGTGCCAGCAGTTTAGGCGGGGGGGGAAATTATGGCTACACCTTC. Translated, it gives CASSLGGGGNYGYTF.

This clonotype turned up a few times. The chain has TRBV7-9 and TRBJ1-2; 11 bases line up with TRBD1. This CDR3 spans 17 amino acids. The germline V gene encodes CDR1 SEHNR and CDR2 FQNEAQ (reference sequence). Trimming removed 5 bases from V and 1 base from J; junction bases left unmatched: 9. CDR3 in amino acids: CASSDEGQGGSNYGYTF. The DNA for the CDR3 is TGTGCCAGCAGCGACGAGGGACAGGGGGGAAGTAACTATGGCTACACCTTC.

This clonotype was seen at least ten times. The rearrangement links TRBV20-1 to TRBJ1-5; D unresolved. In germline, CDR1 is DFQATT, CDR2 SNEGSKA (reference sequence). This CDR3 is built from 13 residues. Trimming took off 4 bases at V and 3 bases at J, with 10 bases between the two ends. The CDR3 DNA is TGCAGTGCTAAGCCGGGGTACAATCAGCCCCAGCATTTT. Translated: CSAKPGYNQPQHF.

The chain employs TRBV28 and TRBJ2-3; no clear D gene. Germline values: CDR1 MDHEN, CDR2 SYDVKM. V dropped 5 bases and J dropped 6 bases, with 15 bases sitting between them. This CDR3 contains 14 residues. The CDR3 bases are TGTGCCAGCAGTCCCGCGAGTAGCTGGGATACGCAGTATTTT. This translates into CASSPASSWDTQYF.

This clonotype was found a few times. V and J are TRBV14 and TRBJ2-3; D unresolved. The CDR3 covers 14 residues. Between the trimmed V and J ends, which lost 1 base and 1 base, there was a span of 6 bases. The germline V gene encodes CDR1 SGHDN and CDR2 FVKESK. The CDR3 spells CASSQGVRTDTQYF. CDR3 nucleotide sequence: TGTGCCAGCAGCCAAGGAGTGCGCACAGATACGCAGTATTTT.

The J gene is TRBJ1-2, the V gene TRBV11-3; D is uncertain. The V end lost 1 base, the J end lost 6 bases, and 6 bases lay between the germline ends. The germline CDR1 and CDR2 sequences are SGHNT and YENEEA. The CDR3 spans 12 residues. The CDR3 spells CASSLGQDGYTF. The CDR3 DNA reads as TGTGCCAGCAGCTTAGGCCAGGATGGCTACACCTTC. The full variable domain, completed using reference TRBV11-3 and TRBJ1-2, is EAGVVQSPRYKIIEKKQPVAFWCNPISGHNTLYWYLQNLGQGPELLIRYENEEAVDDSQLPKDRFSAERLKGVDSTLKIQPAELGDSAVYLCASSLGQDGYTFGSGTRLTVV.

This clonotype was observed a handful of times. V usage is TRBV6-1 and J usage is TRBJ2-3; 7 bases agree with TRBD1. CDR3 length: 14 residues. Germline CDR1 reads MNHNS; CDR2 reads SASEGT. V was clipped by 6 bases and J by 0 bases; unmatched bases: 3. CDR3 nucleotide sequence: TGTGCCAGCAGCATACAGGGGAGCACAGATACGCAGTATTTT. Its translation: CASSIQGSTDTQYF.

This clonotype was counted at least ten times. The rearrangement uses TRBV29-1 and TRBJ1-1; D is uncertain. CDR3 length: 15 amino acids. The germline V gene has CDR1 SQVTM and CDR2 ANQGSEA. V lost 4 bases, J lost 0 bases, and 15 bases lay in between. CDR3 coding DNA: TGCAGCGTTGTCCCCCCCCGCAGCATGAACACTGAAGCTTTCTTT. It encodes CSVVPPRSMNTEAFF.

This clonotype was seen a few times. The chain is built from TRBV12-3 or TRBV12-4 and TRBJ1-5, with a weak D call TRBD1 (5 bases). The CDR3 covers 14 residues. V was trimmed by 1 base and J by 6 bases, leaving 10 bases between them. CDR3 amino acids: CASSLGGVGQPQHF. In nucleotides, the CDR3 is TGTGCCAGCAGTTTAGGAGGGGTCGGTCAGCCCCAGCATTTT.

The sample holds a few counts of this clonotype. This chain joins TRBV11-2 and TRBJ2-1; D gene ambiguous. The CDR3 runs 15 residues. Germline-derived CDR1 and CDR2 are SGHAT and FQNNGV. The V end lost 2 bases, the J end lost 0 bases, and 8 bases lay between the germline ends. The CDR3 region has the DNA TGTGCCAGCAGCTTACTTGGTAGCTCCTACAATGAGCAGTTCTTC. Translating it yields CASSLLGSSYNEQFF.

This clonotype was counted many times. The genes are TRBV12-3 or TRBV12-4 and TRBJ2-6; no clear D. The CDR3 is 13 residues long. Trimming removed 6 bases from V and 1 base from J, with 4 bases in between. The CDR3 loop reads CASSSSGANVLTF. CDR3 DNA sequence: TGTGCCAGCAGCTCTTCTGGGGCCAACGTCCTGACTTTC.

This chain connects TRBV5-4 to TRBJ2-4, with 14 bases lining up with TRBD2. The V gene end was trimmed by 4 bases and the J gene end by 1 base; junction bases not matched to a gene: 10. The germline V gene has CDR1 SGHNT and CDR2 YYREEE (reference sequence). The CDR3 has 19 residues. CDR3 amino acids: CASSPGLAGVSVAKNIQYF. CDR3 coding DNA: TGTGCCAGCAGCCCGGGACTAGCGGGAGTATCCGTGGCCAAAAACATTCAGTACTTC.